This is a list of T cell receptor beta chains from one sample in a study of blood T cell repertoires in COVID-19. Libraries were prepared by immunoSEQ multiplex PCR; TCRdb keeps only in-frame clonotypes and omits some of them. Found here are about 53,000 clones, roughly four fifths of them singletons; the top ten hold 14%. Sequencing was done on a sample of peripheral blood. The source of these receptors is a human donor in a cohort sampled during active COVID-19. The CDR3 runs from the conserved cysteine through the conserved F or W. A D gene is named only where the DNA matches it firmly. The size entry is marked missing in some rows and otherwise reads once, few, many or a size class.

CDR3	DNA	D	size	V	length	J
CASSPDRGADTQYF	TGCGCCAGCAGTCCGGACAGGGGCGCAGATACGCAGTATTTT	TRBD1	NA	TRBV5-1	14	TRBJ2-3
CSAQRWQGKAGYTF	TGCAGCGCCCAGAGATGGCAGGGGAAGGCTGGCTACACCTTC	NA	NA	TRBV29-1	14	TRBJ1-2
CASSESGGASYEQYF	TGTGCCAGCAGTGAATCGGGGGGGGCATCCTACGAGCAGTACTTC	TRBD2	NA	TRBV6-1	15	TRBJ2-7
CASRPRNTEAFF	TGTGCCAGCAGGCCCAGAAACACTGAAGCTTTCTTT	NA	NA	TRBV6-5	12	TRBJ1-1
CASGQGRMNTEAFF	TGTGCCAGCGGACAGGGGCGCATGAACACTGAAGCTTTCTTT	TRBD1	NA	TRBV27	14	TRBJ1-1
CASGLTGPSGNTIYF	TGTGCTAGTGGTTTGACAGGCCCCTCTGGAAACACCATATATTTT	NA	NA	TRBV12-5	15	TRBJ1-3
CATAEASLESNQPQHF	TGTGCCACAGCTGAGGCCTCCCTGGAGAGCAATCAGCCCCAGCATTTT	NA	NA	TRBV9	16	TRBJ1-5
CASSPTGTGWETQYF	TGCGCCAGCAGCCCAACCGGGACAGGGTGGGAGACCCAGTACTTC	TRBD1	NA	TRBV5-1	15	TRBJ2-5
CASSMGVAGARGYTF	TGTGCCAGTAGTATGGGAGTAGCGGGGGCTCGTGGCTACACCTTC	NA	NA	TRBV19	15	TRBJ1-2
CASSDQLKRTNEKLFF	TGTGCCAGCAGTGACCAACTTAAGAGGACTAATGAAAAACTGTTTTTT	NA	NA	TRBV6-4	16	TRBJ1-4
CASSLGQGRDEKLFF	TGCGCCAGCAGCTTGGGGCAGGGGAGAGACGAAAAACTGTTTTTT	NA	NA	TRBV5-1	15	TRBJ1-4
CASSVGGGGEAFF	TGTGCCAGCAGCGTAGGTGGTGGCGGTGAAGCTTTCTTT	NA	NA	TRBV9	13	TRBJ1-1
CASSPPTLTSGQETQYF	TGTGCCAGCAGTCCCCCAACATTGACTAGCGGCCAAGAGACCCAGTACTTC	TRBD2	NA	TRBV6-6	17	TRBJ2-5
CASSLNTGNTEAFF	TGCGCCAGCAGCTTGAATACAGGAAACACTGAAGCTTTCTTT	NA	few	TRBV5-1	14	TRBJ1-1
CASSFQIAETQYF	TGCGCCAGCAGCTTTCAGATAGCAGAGACCCAGTACTTC	NA	NA	TRBV5-1	13	TRBJ2-5
CASSQLAGGLTDTQYF	TGTGCCAGCAGCCAATTAGCGGGGGGCCTCACAGATACGCAGTATTTT	TRBD2	NA	TRBV3-1/TRBV3-2	16	TRBJ2-3
CSVERGQGSDTQYF	TGCAGCGTTGAACGAGGACAGGGTTCAGATACGCAGTATTTT	TRBD1	NA	TRBV29-1	14	TRBJ2-3
CAWISGTKSGELFF	TGTGCCTGGATCTCCGGGACAAAGAGTGGGGAGCTGTTTTTT	NA	NA	TRBV30	14	TRBJ2-2
CASSSTLGGCLNEQFF	TGTGCCAGCAGCTCCACCTTGGGCGGGTGCCTCAATGAGCAGTTCTTC	NA	NA	TRBV7-3	16	TRBJ2-1
CASSRQSRVYTF	TGTGCCAGCAGCCGCCAGTCCCGTGTTTACACCTTC	NA	few	TRBV2	12	TRBJ1-2
CASSVGSGRSYEQYF	TGTGCCAGCAGCGTAGGTAGCGGGAGGTCCTACGAGCAGTACTTC	TRBD2	NA	TRBV9	15	TRBJ2-7
CASSLPTGARAAFF	TGTGCCAGCAGTTTACCTACAGGTGCCCGGGCAGCTTTCTTT	NA	once	TRBV28	14	TRBJ1-1
CASSLGQGAQPQHF	TGTGCCAGCAGCTTGGGACAGGGAGCACAGCCCCAGCATTTT	TRBD1	few	TRBV5-4	14	TRBJ1-5
CASSLGGLAGLGGTDTQYF	TGTGCCAGCAGCTTAGGAGGTCTAGCGGGGTTGGGGGGCACAGATACGCAGTATTTT	TRBD2	NA	TRBV7-9	19	TRBJ2-3
CASNKGAFAINYGYTF	TGTGCCAGTAATAAAGGAGCCTTCGCGATTAACTATGGCTACACCTTC	NA	NA	TRBV19	16	TRBJ1-2
CAWTKPDRRGAEQYF	TGTGCCTGGACCAAACCGGACCGTCGGGGGGCCGAGCAGTACTTC	NA	NA	TRBV30	15	TRBJ2-7
CASRPGQGAEIF	TGTGCCAGCAGGCCGGGACAGGGGGCGGAAATCTTC	TRBD1	NA	TRBV5-8	12	TRBJ2-1
CASSHACPDRGPGRGEQYF	TGTGCCAGCAGTCACGCCTGCCCGGACAGGGGGCCAGGAAGGGGGGAGCAGTACTTC	NA	NA	TRBV21-1	19	TRBJ2-7
CASSLAGLKDEQYF	TGTGCCAGCAGCTTGGCAGGGTTGAAGGACGAGCAGTACTTC	NA	once	TRBV5-4	14	TRBJ2-7
CAIQGAETQYF	TGTGCCATCCAAGGGGCGGAGACCCAGTACTTC	NA	NA	TRBV6-6	11	TRBJ2-5
CASSSTATGSLLNTEAFF	TGTGCCAGCTCATCGACGGCGACAGGGTCCCTGCTGAACACTGAAGCTTTCTTT	TRBD1	once	TRBV18	18	TRBJ1-1
CATSREGSGGFGNQPQHF	TGTGCCACCAGCAGAGAGGGGTCAGGGGGATTTGGCAATCAGCCCCAGCATTTT	TRBD1	once	TRBV15	18	TRBJ1-5
CASRPGQAHGELFF	TGTGCCAGCAGACCCGGACAGGCCCACGGGGAGCTGTTTTTT	TRBD1	once	TRBV6-6	14	TRBJ2-2
CATSRGGMNTEAFF	TGTGCCACCAGCAGGGGGGGGATGAACACTGAAGCTTTCTTT	NA	medium-sized	TRBV15	14	TRBJ1-1
CASSYASGQPYEQYF	TGTGCCAGCAGTTACGCTAGCGGTCAACCCTACGAGCAGTACTTC	TRBD2	NA	TRBV6-5	15	TRBJ2-7
CASSLGTGVGEQYF	TGTGCCAGCAGCTTAGGGACAGGGGTTGGCGAGCAGTACTTC	TRBD1	NA	TRBV5-6	14	TRBJ2-7
CASNPAQGANYGYTF	TGTGCCAGCAACCCCGCCCAGGGGGCAAACTATGGCTACACCTTC	TRBD1	once	TRBV7-9	15	TRBJ1-2
CASRERGGQFHEQYF	TGTGCCAGCAGGGAGCGGGGGGGCCAATTCCACGAGCAGTACTTC	TRBD2	NA	TRBV2	15	TRBJ2-7
CASSLVASGEQYF	TGTGCCAGCAGCTTAGTGGCCTCGGGCGAGCAGTACTTC	NA	NA	TRBV7-2	13	TRBJ2-7
CASSEVAAQQYF	TGTGCCAGCAGTGAAGTTGCGGCCCAGCAGTATTTT	NA	NA	TRBV6-1	12	TRBJ2-3
CASSRGQGARTYGYTF	TGTGCCAGCAGCCGAGGGCAGGGGGCCCGGACCTATGGCTACACCTTC	TRBD1	NA	TRBV9	16	TRBJ1-2
CASSLEGLAGETQYF	TGTGCCAGCAGCTTAGAGGGACTAGCGGGTGAGACCCAGTACTTC	TRBD2	NA	TRBV11-3	15	TRBJ2-5
CASSPGGTGYYGYTF	TGTGCCAGCAGCCCCGGCGGGACAGGGTACTATGGCTACACCTTC	TRBD1	NA	TRBV9	15	TRBJ1-2
CASSSNRPKRTGGGGGYGYTF	TGTGCCAGCAGTTCTAACCGGCCCAAACGGACAGGGGGCGGTGGGGGCTATGGCTACACCTTC	TRBD1	NA	TRBV27	21	TRBJ1-2
CASSFPDTQYF	TGTGCCAGCAGCTTCCCGGATACGCAGTATTTT	NA	NA	TRBV5-8	11	TRBJ2-3
CASSIMRNSPLHF	TGTGCCAGTAGTATAATGCGTAATTCACCCCTCCACTTT	NA	NA	TRBV19	13	TRBJ1-6
CASSMGTLVRNQPQHF	TGTGCCAGTAGTATGGGGACACTGGTTAGGAATCAGCCCCAGCATTTT	NA	NA	TRBV19	16	TRBJ1-5
CASSFRRGTEAFF	TGTGCCAGCAGCTTCCGTCGGGGCACTGAAGCTTTCTTT	NA	once	TRBV5-4	13	TRBJ1-1
CASIWGNTEAFF	TGTGCCAGTATTTGGGGCAACACTGAAGCTTTCTTT	NA	NA	TRBV19	12	TRBJ1-1
CASSPELTGFRRGYTF	TGTGCCAGCAGCCCGGAACTAACAGGGTTCAGGCGGGGCTACACCTTC	NA	NA	TRBV7-2	16	TRBJ1-2
CASSREGTANYEQYF	TGTGCCAGCAGCCGGGAAGGGACTGCAAACTACGAGCAGTACTTC	NA	NA	TRBV2	15	TRBJ2-7
CASSQDRGTYGEQYF	TGCGCCAGCAGCCAAGACAGGGGGACCTATGGCGAGCAGTACTTC	TRBD1	NA	TRBV4-3	15	TRBJ2-7